The 11 T cell receptor beta chains listed next were all sequenced from one sample in a study of blood T cell repertoires in COVID-19. Here immunoSEQ multiplex PCR was the method, and the copy in TCRdb shows in-frame clones only, minus some. The sample holds a few hundred thousand clones, 80% to 90% seen once. Sequencing input: PBMCs or T cells enriched from blood (not recorded which). Every receptor here comes from a man between 18 and 35 years old who had recovered from COVID-19.

The genes are TRBV7-2 and TRBJ2-2, with a tentative D call TRBD2 (5 bases). With 5 bases removed from V and 1 base from J, the gap between germline ends came to 11 bases. The CDR3 sequence is 15 residues long. The germline V gene encodes CDR1 SGHTA and CDR2 FQGNSA. Written as DNA, the CDR3 is TGTGCCAGCAGCGCATATGGGAGGAACACCGGGGAGCTGTTTTTT. Translated: CASSAYGRNTGELFF.

As concerns this clone: One end of the junction does not line up with germline, which may come from a read error. The same CDR3 can be traced to other DNA sequences in this sample. The chain carries TRBV30 and TRBJ1-2; D possibly corresponds to TRBD1 (6 bases). CDR1 is GTSNPN, CDR2 SVGIG, per germline (reference sequence). The CDR3 totals 13 residues. The CDR3 sequence is CAWSVSEGGGYTF. Here the CDR3 DNA reads TGTGCCTGGAGTGTAAGCGAGGGTGGGGGCTACACCTTT.

The gene calls are TRBV10-3 and TRBJ2-7; D is possibly TRBD1 (5 bases). Germline lookup yields CDR1 ENHRY and CDR2 SYGVKD. The CDR3 runs 11 residues. V shed 10 bases and J shed 0 bases, with 7 bases lying between them. The CDR3 nucleotides read TGTGCCACGACAGCCTCCTACGAGCAGTACTTC. Translated, it gives CATTASYEQYF.

V and J are TRBV12-5 and TRBJ1-1; TRBD1 might be the D (6 bases). Trimming removed 1 base at V and 4 bases at J, with 16 bases between. This CDR3 has 16 amino acids. The germline V gene has CDR1 LGHNT and CDR2 FRNRAP. CDR3 sequence reads: CASGLGAGALITEAFF. CDR3 in DNA: TGTGCTAGTGGTTTGGGGGCAGGGGCCCTGATCACTGAAGCTTTCTTT. Supplemented by reference TRBV12-5 and TRBJ1-1, the full variable domain reads DARVTQTPRHKVTEMGQEVTMRCQPILGHNTVFWYRQTMMQGLELLAYFRNRAPLDDSGMPKDRFSAEMPDATLATLKIQPSEPRDSAVYFCASGLGAGALITEAFFGQGTRLTVV.

The V and J genes are TRBV2 and TRBJ2-7; D is ambiguous. Between the trimmed V and J ends, which lost 4 bases and 3 bases, there was a span of 13 bases. The CDR3 consists of 14 residues. Germline V gives CDR1 SNHLY, CDR2 FYNNEI. CDR3: CASSVSLPNYEQYF. CDR3 nucleotides: TGTGCCAGCAGTGTATCACTGCCGAACTACGAGCAGTACTTC.

The chain has TRBV11-3 and TRBJ2-3; no reliable D call. This CDR3 comprises 15 residues. Germline lookup yields CDR1 SGHNT and CDR2 YENEEA. Deletions cut 3 bases from V and 2 bases from J, with 12 bases between. CDR3 sequence: CASSFRPGNTDTQYF. The CDR3 DNA follows: TGTGCCAGCAGCTTCAGGCCAGGAAACACAGATACGCAGTATTTT.

This clone was seen repeatedly, ten times or more. This chain connects TRBV6-1 to TRBJ1-2, with 7 bases aligning to TRBD1. This CDR3 spans 17 amino acids. The germline CDR1 and CDR2 sequences are MNHNS and SASEGT. Trimming at V came to 2 bases and at J to 0 bases, leaving 9 bases not matched to a gene. The DNA for the CDR3 is TGTGCCAGCAGTGAATGGGACGGGACAGCGTCTAACTATGGCTACACCTTC. As protein: CASSEWDGTASNYGYTF.

The rearrangement links TRBV29-1 to TRBJ2-5, with D unclear. Trimming took 2 bases from V and 0 from J, leaving 4 bases between them. The CDR3 runs to 12 residues. Germline V gene sequence: CDR1 SQVTM, CDR2 ANQGSEA. The CDR3 region has the DNA TGCAGCGTTGAAACTAACCAAGAGACCCAGTACTTC. It is translated as CSVETNQETQYF.

The chain combines TRBV18 with TRBJ1-2; 8 nucleotides line up with TRBD1. Germline V gene lookup returns CDR1 KGHSH and CDR2 LQKENI. The trim removed 4 bases at V and 8 bases at J, leaving 6 bases unmatched. The CDR3 consists of 13 residues. The CDR3 nucleotides are TGTGCCAGCTCACTTCGGACAGGGTACGGCTACACCTTC. It specifies CASSLRTGYGYTF. Full variable domain (outside the CDR3, taken from reference TRBV18 and TRBJ1-2): NAGVMQNPRHLVRRRGQEARLRCSPMKGHSHVYWYRQLPEEGLKFMVYLQKENIIDESGMPKERFSAEFPKEGPSILRIQQVVRGDSAAYFCASSLRTGYGYTFGSGTRLTVV.

Only a few counts were recorded for this clone. The gene calls are TRBV7-2 and TRBJ1-1; D is unresolved. CDR1 and CDR2 (germline): SGHTA, FQGNSA. The CDR3 length is 14 residues. Trimming left V 1 base short and J 4 bases short, with 10 bases between. The DNA for the CDR3 is TGTGCCAGCAGCTTAGTAGAGAGGGCCACTGAAGCTTTCTTT. As protein: CASSLVERATEAFF.

The chain is built from TRBV6-5 and TRBJ1-2, with D perhaps TRBD1 (6 bases). V lost 4 bases and J 7 bases, leaving 16 bases between the germline ends. Germline V gene sequence: CDR1 MNHEY, CDR2 SVGAGI. The CDR3 runs 14 residues. CDR3 nucleotide sequence: TGTGCCAGCAGTTTGGACAGTTCTGGGTTTGGCTACACCTTC. Protein product: CASSLDSSGFGYTF.